Following are 12 T cell receptor beta chains from one sample sequenced in a study of blood T cell repertoires in COVID-19. The data were produced by immunoSEQ multiplex PCR, yet TCRdb's version contains in-frame clones alone and is incomplete. The table has roughly 230,000 clones, around four fifths seen once. Sequenced sample: peripheral blood. These receptors were taken from a woman aged 55-69 years with active or convalescent COVID-19.

The sample holds many counts of this clone. The chain is built from TRBV24-1 and TRBJ2-1; 8 bases are a match to TRBD2. CDR1 and CDR2 (germline): KGHDR, SFDVKD. The CDR3 is made up of 17 amino acids. V dropped 3 bases and J dropped 0; count of bases not matched to a gene: 6. The DNA of the CDR3 is TGTGCCACCAGTGATGCTAGCGGGCTTAGCTCCTACAATGAGCAGTTCTTC. This sequence encodes CATSDASGLSSYNEQFF.

The chain is built from TRBV10-3 and TRBJ2-5; 8 bases match TRBD2. The ends lost 5 bases at V and 3 bases at J; junction bases unmatched: 2. CDR1 and CDR2 from the germline V gene are ENHRY and SYGVKD. The CDR3 extends over 13 amino acids. The CDR3 DNA sequence: TGTGCCATCAGTAAACTAGCGGAAGAGACCCAGTACTTC. This codes for CAISKLAEETQYF.

CDR3 nucleotide sequence: TGTGCCAGCAGTCCAGCCCGACAGGGGAATTCACCCCTCCACTTT. This encodes CASSPARQGNSPLHF. The chain links TRBV28 to TRBJ1-6; TRBD1 matches 8 bases. Unmatched junction bases numbered 7, after V lost 5 bases and J lost 7 bases. Germline lookup yields CDR1 MDHEN and CDR2 SYDVKM. This CDR3 is 15 amino acids long. The full variable domain, in which reference TRBV28 and TRBJ1-6 provide the parts outside the CDR3, is DVKVTQSSRYLVKRTGEKVFLECVQDMDHENMFWYRQDPGLGLRLIYFSYDVKMKEKGDIPEGYSVSREKKERFSLILESASTNQTSMYLCASSPARQGNSPLHFGNGTRLTVT.

This clone was seen a few times. The CDR3, as DNA: TGTGCCAGCAGTTACTCGGTAGGGGTCACTGAAGCTTTCTTT. Amino acid sequence: CASSYSVGVTEAFF. The chain recombines TRBV6-5 with TRBJ1-1; tentative D call: TRBD1 (5 bases). The V end was cut by 0 bases, the J end by 4 bases, with 9 bases between. Germline V gene sequence: CDR1 MNHEY, CDR2 SVGAGI. The CDR3 has 14 residues.

The CDR3 loop is CASSRSPTGVETQYF. The CDR3 DNA is TGTGCCAGCAGCCGCTCCCCGACAGGGGTGGAGACCCAGTACTTC. This rearrangement joins TRBV3-1 (or the pseudogene TRBV3-2) to TRBJ2-5, with 8 nucleotides matching TRBD1. Trimming took 4 bases from V and 5 from J; bases not matched to a gene: 9. The germline gives CDR1 LGHDT, CDR2 YNNKEL (reference sequence). The CDR3 has 15 residues.

The V call is TRBV11-2, the J call TRBJ2-3; D is undetermined. The length of the CDR3 is 14 residues. The germline V and J ends were trimmed by 1 base and 2 bases, with 7 bases remaining between them. Germline V gene data show CDR1 as SGHAT and CDR2 as FQNNGV. CDR3 DNA sequence: TGTGCCAGCAGCTTAGGGCCACACACAGATACGCAGTATTTT. Translated: CASSLGPHTDTQYF. The full variable domain, its missing parts supplied by reference TRBV11-2 and TRBJ2-3, is EAGVAQSPRYKIIEKRQSVAFWCNPISGHATLYWYQQILGQGPKLLIQFQNNGVVDDSQLPKDRFSAERLKGVDSTLKIQPAKLEDSAVYLCASSLGPHTDTQYFGPGTRLTVL.

This clone has more than one count but fewer than ten. CDR3 sequence (DNA): TGTGCCAGCAGCTCCGGGACAGGCCCCTTCAATCAGCCCCAGCATTTT. Residues: CASSSGTGPFNQPQHF. The V gene is TRBV7-8, the J gene TRBJ1-5; TRBD1 matches 8 bases. This CDR3 region has 16 residues. Per germline, CDR1 SGHVS and CDR2 FQNEAQ. V shed 4 bases and J 3 bases; nucleotides not matched to a gene: 8.

This chain connects TRBV28 to TRBJ1-1, with D possibly being TRBD1 (5 bases). V was clipped by 1 base and J by 3 bases, with 6 bases between them. Germline loops: CDR1 MDHEN, CDR2 SYDVKM. The CDR3 consists of 13 residues. CDR3 nucleotides: TGTGCCAGCAGTTTATTGGGGCACACTGAAGCTTTCTTT. Its translation: CASSLLGHTEAFF.

This chain uses TRBV3-1 (or the pseudogene TRBV3-2) with TRBJ1-4; the match to TRBD1 covers 8 bases. This CDR3 has 16 residues. Germline CDR1 is LGHDT and CDR2 is YNNKEL (reference sequence). J lost 4 bases, V lost 2 bases, and 6 bases had no gene match. The DNA of the CDR3 is TGTGCCAGCAGCCAAAGGACAGGGCTGGATAATGAAAAACTGTTTTTT. Translated, it gives CASSQRTGLDNEKLFF.

The J gene is TRBJ2-6, the V gene TRBV3-1 (or the pseudogene TRBV3-2); 8 bases fit TRBD2. The CDR3 sequence is 17 residues long. Germline values: CDR1 LGHDT, CDR2 YNNKEL (reference sequence). V dropped 0 bases and J dropped 2; count of bases not matched to a gene: 3. CDR3 amino acids: CASSQDPGGAGANVLTF. The CDR3 nucleotides are TGTGCCAGCAGCCAAGACCCGGGGGGGGCTGGGGCCAACGTCCTGACTTTC.

The chain uses TRBV11-2 and TRBJ2-3, with unresolved D. There are 13 residues in the CDR3. Deletions cut 5 bases from V and 6 bases from J, with 12 bases between. Germline lookup yields CDR1 SGHAT and CDR2 FQNNGV. The chain's CDR3 is CASSPYRVDTQYF. The CDR3 nucleotides read TGTGCCAGCAGCCCCTATCGGGTTGATACGCAGTATTTT. Full variable domain (rest looked up from reference TRBV11-2 and TRBJ2-3): EAGVAQSPRYKIIEKRQSVAFWCNPISGHATLYWYQQILGQGPKLLIQFQNNGVVDDSQLPKDRFSAERLKGVDSTLKIQPAKLEDSAVYLCASSPYRVDTQYFGPGTRLTVL.

The chain recombines TRBV7-2 with TRBJ2-5, with 7 bases fitting TRBD2. The CDR3 extends over 16 amino acids. Germline V lookup: CDR1 SGHTA, CDR2 FQGNSA. The V gene end was trimmed by 5 bases and the J gene end by 4 bases; junction bases not matched to a gene: 13. CDR3 amino acids: CASSPLGWEGRETQYF. The CDR3 DNA reads as TGTGCCAGCAGCCCCCTAGGATGGGAGGGCCGAGAGACCCAGTACTTC.